One T cell receptor (beta chain) is described in this entry. The data stem from a study of early T cells in non-severe SARS-CoV-2 infection. MiXCR, run by TCRdb on the 5' RACE reads, gives a single entry per CDR3 protein. The sample contains nearly 55,000 distinct CDR3 sequences, about 8% of which appear only once. The CDR3 covers 15 residues. Per the germline V gene, CDR1 is SGHAT and CDR2 is FQNNGV. V was clipped by 1 base and J by 6 bases; unmatched bases: 3. The chain joins TRBV11-2 to TRBJ2-1; 10 nucleotides agree with TRBD2. Here the sequenced sample was whole blood, taken at baseline. This TCR derives from an adult who was a healthcare worker with PCR-confirmed SARS-CoV-2 infection or an uninfected control (not recorded which). CDR3 residues: CASSLGSGGVNEQFF. The CDR3 DNA reads TGTGCCAGCAGCTTAGGGAGCGGGGGGGTCAATGAGCAGTTCTTC.